This T cell receptor (beta chain) was profiled in a study of shared T cell receptors in the human thymus. The protocol was immunoSEQ multiplex PCR, while the TCRdb copy is restricted to in-frame clones and leaves out a portion. The table has 640,000 or so clones, more than 75% seen once; the top ten hold 0.009% to 0.0095%. These sequences were also reported in another study, on human thymus T cells. That paper states: Samples came from healthy Finnish infants during open corrective cardiac surgery. Resections were taken during corrective heart surgery, and the thymus tissue came from these. Highly overlapping thymic repertoires among unrelated individuals were reported in related research.

The sequence derives from a boy under three years old with a congenital heart defect. The material sequenced was thymocytes.

CDR3 sequence: CSVEDPRPPEKLFF. CDR3 DNA: TGCAGCGTTGAGGATCCCAGGCCCCCTGAAAAACTGTTTTTT. This chain uses TRBV29-1 with TRBJ1-4; D gene ambiguous. CDR1 and CDR2 (germline): SQVTM, ANQGSEA. The V and J ends lost 3 bases and 7 bases respectively, with 15 bases between them. The CDR3 is 14 amino acids.